Presented here are 18 T cell receptor beta chains from one specimen sequenced in a study of blood T cells in healthy people across ages. Combining a sample-barcoded 5' primer with a J-beta primer mix, a second PCR ran for roughly 7 to 11 cycles. TCRdb passed the 5' RACE reads through MiXCR, listing each CDR3 protein once. The sample consists of around 690,000 distinct CDR3 sequences, 58% of them appearing once. Sequenced: blood. These receptors all stem from a man aged 55-75 years in good health.

Worth noting for this clonotype: A read error may account for a junction end that differs from germline. CDR3 sequence (DNA): TGTGCCAGCAGCTCGCTTCAGACGAGCACGGATACGCAGTATTTT. This codes for CASSSLQTSTDTQYF. The chain uses TRBV2 and TRBJ2-3; D remains ambiguous. The CDR3 consists of 15 residues. Germline CDR1 reads SNHLY; CDR2 reads FYNNEI.

The rearrangement links TRBV2 to TRBJ2-1, with 7 bases identical to TRBD2. CDR1 and CDR2 (germline): SNHLY, FYNNEI. With 6 bases clipped from V and 5 bases from J, the junction kept 4 bases outside the gene matches. The CDR3 runs 13 residues. The CDR3 nucleotides are TGTGCCAGCAGGGCGGGAGCCCACAATGAGCAGTTCTTC. Translation: CASRAGAHNEQFF.

Comment on this clonotype: The junction departs from the called germline gene at one end, perhaps through a read error. V usage is TRBV7-2 and J usage is TRBJ2-5; no definite D call. This CDR3 has 12 amino acids. CDR1 and CDR2 from the germline V gene are SGHTA and FQGNSA. The CDR3: CACSLVGWTQYF. The CDR3 DNA reads as TGTGCCTGCAGCTTAGTAGGATGGACCCAGTACTTC.

In this sample, this clonotype turned up a few times. The V gene is TRBV10-2, the J gene TRBJ2-7; perhaps TRBD1 as D (6 bases). This CDR3 contains 15 residues. Germline CDR1 WSHSY, CDR2 SAAADI. Trimming removed 10 bases at V and 0 bases at J, with 19 bases between. CDR3 bases: TGCGCCACTCTGGGACCCGGGACATCCTCCTACGAGCAGTACTTC. It translates to CATLGPGTSSYEQYF.

The chain joins TRBV20-1 to TRBJ2-3, with 8 bases lining up with TRBD2. After removal of 0 bases from V and 5 bases from J, the junction contained 19 bases not matched to a gene. The germline V gene encodes CDR1 DFQATT and CDR2 SNEGSKA (reference sequence). The CDR3 is 19 amino acids. The CDR3 bases are TGCAGTGCTAGAGATTTCGGTTCGTCGGCGGGGGGTTCGATAGATACGCAGTATTTT. Its protein product is CSARDFGSSAGGSIDTQYF.

V and J are TRBV11-2 and TRBJ2-5; 8 bases map to TRBD1. The CDR3 has 14 amino acids. Trimming took 1 base from V and 7 from J; bases not matched to a gene: 5. CDR1 SGHAT and CDR2 FQNNGV come from the germline V gene. CDR3: CASSLAGGRGTQYF. The CDR3 nucleotides read TGTGCCAGCAGCTTAGCAGGGGGCCGCGGGACCCAGTACTTC.

The chain joins TRBV6-1 to TRBJ1-4; 7 bases match TRBD1. CDR3 length: 13 amino acids. V trimming: 7 bases; J trimming: 6 bases; junction bases outside the gene matches: 5. CDR1 MNHNS and CDR2 SASEGT come from the germline V gene. As DNA, the CDR3 is TGTGCCAGCAACCAAGACAGGGATGAAAAACTGTTTTTT. Amino acid sequence: CASNQDRDEKLFF.

This chain connects TRBV6-5 to TRBJ2-1, with TRBD2 identical over 10 bases. The V and J ends lost 7 bases and 1 base, in that order; junction bases with no gene match: 4. The length of the CDR3 is 15 residues. In germline, CDR1 is MNHEY, CDR2 SVGAGI. DNA for the CDR3: TGTGCCAGCAACCCTAGCGGGGGTTCCTACAATGAGCAGTTCTTC. This codes for CASNPSGGSYNEQFF.

This sequence joins TRBV13 and TRBJ2-5; D uncertain. V shed 2 bases and J shed 5 bases, with 12 bases lying between them. The germline V gene has CDR1 PRHDT and CDR2 FYEKMQ (reference sequence). CDR3 length: 14 residues. For the CDR3, the DNA is TGTGCCAGCAGCTTACTGGGTGGGTGGGAGACCCAGTACTTC. This translates into CASSLLGGWETQYF.

The chain combines TRBV6-2 or TRBV6-3 with TRBJ2-1; 8 nucleotides match TRBD2. CDR1 and CDR2 (germline): MNHEY, SVGEGT. The CDR3 has 16 residues. The ends lost 6 bases at V and 3 bases at J; junction bases unmatched: 10. The CDR3 DNA reads as TGTGCCAGCAGAACCGTCCCGGGACTAGGCTACAATGAGCAGTTCTTC. Residues: CASRTVPGLGYNEQFF.

CDR3 region: CAISNRVSNQPQHF. The CDR3 DNA reads TGTGCCATCAGTAACAGGGTTAGCAATCAGCCCCAGCATTTT. The chain couples TRBV10-3 to TRBJ1-5, with D perhaps matching TRBD1 (6 bases). Germline lookup yields CDR1 ENHRY and CDR2 SYGVKD. The CDR3 is made up of 14 amino acids. V lost 5 bases and J 0 bases, leaving 8 bases between the germline ends.

The chain is built from TRBV20-1 and TRBJ1-1, with TRBD1 matching 8 bases. The CDR3 contains 15 residues. Losses at the gene ends were 6 bases for V and 5 bases for J; bases not matched to a gene: 14. Germline V gene lookup returns CDR1 DFQATT and CDR2 SNEGSKA (reference sequence). CDR3 nucleotide sequence: TGCAGTGCCCCGAAGGCAGGGGGCATTGGGACTGAAGCTTTCTTT. Amino acid sequence: CSAPKAGGIGTEAFF.

The V and J genes are TRBV10-3 and TRBJ2-7; TRBD2 might be the D (6 bases). The CDR3 spans 15 residues. Trimming shortened V by 4 bases and J by 1 base, and 14 bases separated the two germline ends. Germline V gene data show CDR1 as ENHRY and CDR2 as SYGVKD. The CDR3 nucleotides read TGTGCCATCAGTGGGATAGCGGACCTGTCCTACGAGCAGTACTTC. Its translation: CAISGIADLSYEQYF.

The CDR3 loop reads CSVRDRLYGYTF. CDR3 nucleotides: TGCAGCGTTCGGGACAGGCTCTATGGCTACACCTTC. This chain uses TRBV29-1 with TRBJ1-2, with 8 bases aligning to TRBD1. J lost 4 bases, V lost 5 bases, and 3 bases had no gene match. The CDR3 is 12 amino acids. Germline values: CDR1 SQVTM, CDR2 ANQGSEA.

This clonotype has just one count. A junction end diverges from the germline sequence, so it may reflect a read error. This chain uses TRBV2 with TRBJ1-4; no firm D call. Germline CDR1 is SNHLY and CDR2 is FYNNEI. The CDR3 covers 13 residues. CDR3 residues: CTSSEQIYEKLFF. CDR3 bases: TGTACCAGCAGTGAACAGATATATGAAAAACTGTTTTTT.

This clonotype was found once. The genes are TRBV7-9 and TRBJ2-4, with D perhaps given as TRBD1 or TRBD2 (5 bases each). V dropped 2 bases and J dropped 0 bases, with 14 bases sitting between them. CDR1 SEHNR and CDR2 FQNEAQ come from the germline V gene (reference sequence). There are 17 residues in the CDR3. The CDR3 DNA reads as TGTGCCAGCAGCTTAAGGCCATCGGGGCTAGCCAAAAACATTCAGTACTTC. As protein: CASSLRPSGLAKNIQYF. Full variable domain (missing parts from reference TRBV7-9 and TRBJ2-4): DTGVSQNPRHKITKRGQNVTFRCDPISEHNRLYWYRQTLGQGPEFLTYFQNEAQLEKSRLLSDRFSAERPKGSFSTLEIQRTEQGDSAMYLCASSLRPSGLAKNIQYFGAGTRLSVL.

This clonotype was seen repeatedly, ten times or more. The rearrangement links TRBV10-1 to TRBJ2-3; D gene uncertain. CDR3 length equals 12 residues. Germline CDR1 is WNHNN and CDR2 is SYGVQD (reference sequence). V was shortened by 4 bases and J by 0 bases, with 2 bases between the two germline ends. CDR3 DNA: TGCGCCAGCAGTGGTAGCACAGATACGCAGTATTTT. Its translation: CASSGSTDTQYF.

The chain recombines TRBV6-5 with TRBJ2-1; a possible D gene is TRBD1 (6 bases). CDR1 and CDR2 from the germline V gene are MNHEY and SVGAGI. This CDR3 has 12 residues. The V gene lost 4 bases and the J gene lost 8 bases, with 9 bases spanning the gap. For the CDR3, the DNA is TGTGCCAGCAGTTGTAGGGGGTATGAGCAGTTCTTC. As protein: CASSCRGYEQFF.